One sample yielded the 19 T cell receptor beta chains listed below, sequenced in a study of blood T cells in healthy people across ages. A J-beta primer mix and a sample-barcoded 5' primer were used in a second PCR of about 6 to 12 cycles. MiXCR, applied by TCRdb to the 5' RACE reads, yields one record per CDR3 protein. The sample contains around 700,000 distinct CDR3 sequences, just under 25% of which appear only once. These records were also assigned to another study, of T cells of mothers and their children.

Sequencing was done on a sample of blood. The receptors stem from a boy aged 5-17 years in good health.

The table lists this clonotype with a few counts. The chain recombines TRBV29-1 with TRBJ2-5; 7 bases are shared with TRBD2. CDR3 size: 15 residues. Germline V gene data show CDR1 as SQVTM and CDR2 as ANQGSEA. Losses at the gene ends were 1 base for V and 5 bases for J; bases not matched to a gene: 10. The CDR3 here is CSVEARREIRETQYF. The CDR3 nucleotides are TGCAGCGTTGAAGCTAGGCGGGAGATCCGGGAGACCCAGTACTTC.

The CDR3 nucleotides are TGCGCCAGCAGCTTGGAGGACAGGGCCAATGAGCAGTTCTTC. Its translation: CASSLEDRANEQFF. V usage is TRBV5-1 and J usage is TRBJ2-1; TRBD1 matches 8 bases. The V gene end was trimmed by 0 bases and the J gene end by 6 bases; junction bases not matched to a gene: 2. This CDR3 is built from 14 residues. The germline gives CDR1 SGHRS, CDR2 YFSETQ.

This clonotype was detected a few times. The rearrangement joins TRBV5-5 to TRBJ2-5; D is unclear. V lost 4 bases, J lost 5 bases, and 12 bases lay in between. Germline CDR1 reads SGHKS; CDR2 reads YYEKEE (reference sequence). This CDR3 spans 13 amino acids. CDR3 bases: TGTGCCAGCAGCGCGAGACCAGGCGAGACCCAGTACTTC. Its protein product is CASSARPGETQYF.

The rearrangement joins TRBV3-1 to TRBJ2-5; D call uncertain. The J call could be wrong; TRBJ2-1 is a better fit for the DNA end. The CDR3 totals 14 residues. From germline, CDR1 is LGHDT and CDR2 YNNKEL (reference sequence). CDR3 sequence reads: CASSPPSRHNEQFF. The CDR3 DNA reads TGTGCCAGCAGCCCCCCTAGTCGCCACAATGAGCAGTTCTTC.

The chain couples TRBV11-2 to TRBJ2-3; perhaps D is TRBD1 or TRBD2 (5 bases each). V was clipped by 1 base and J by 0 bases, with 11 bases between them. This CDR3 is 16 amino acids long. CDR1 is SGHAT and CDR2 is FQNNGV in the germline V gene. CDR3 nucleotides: TGTGCCAGCAGCTTAGGAGGGGCACCTAGCACAGATACGCAGTATTTT. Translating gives CASSLGGAPSTDTQYF.

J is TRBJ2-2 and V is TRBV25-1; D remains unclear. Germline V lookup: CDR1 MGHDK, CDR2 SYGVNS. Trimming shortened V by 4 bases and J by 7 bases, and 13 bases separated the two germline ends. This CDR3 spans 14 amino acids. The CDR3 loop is CASSVTQGGGELFF. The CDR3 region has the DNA TGTGCCAGCAGTGTCACACAAGGTGGCGGGGAGCTGTTTTTT.

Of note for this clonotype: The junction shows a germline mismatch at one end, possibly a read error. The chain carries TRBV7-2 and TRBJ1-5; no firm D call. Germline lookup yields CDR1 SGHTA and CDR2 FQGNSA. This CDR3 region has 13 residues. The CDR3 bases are TGTGCCGGCAGACATCAAGACGGGCAGCCCCAGCATTTT. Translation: CAGRHQDGQPQHF.

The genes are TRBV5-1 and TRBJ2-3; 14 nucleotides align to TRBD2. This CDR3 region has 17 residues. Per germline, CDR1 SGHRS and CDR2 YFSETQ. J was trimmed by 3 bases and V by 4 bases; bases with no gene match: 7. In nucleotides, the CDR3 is TGCGCCAGCAGCCCAAGCCGACTAGCGGGAGGGACAGATACGCAGTATTTT. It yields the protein CASSPSRLAGGTDTQYF.

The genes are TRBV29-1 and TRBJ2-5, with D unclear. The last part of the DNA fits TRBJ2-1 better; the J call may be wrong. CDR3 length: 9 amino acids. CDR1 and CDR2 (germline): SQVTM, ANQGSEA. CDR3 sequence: CSVANEQFF. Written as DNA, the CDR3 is TGCAGCGTTGCTAATGAGCAGTTCTTC.

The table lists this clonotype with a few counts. In DNA form, the CDR3 reads TGTGCCAGCAGCCGAACGCCCCTAGTTCTCTCCGAGCAGTACTTC. Protein: CASSRTPLVLSEQYF. The gene calls are TRBV11-2 and TRBJ2-1; D not certain. The end of the DNA is better explained by TRBJ2-7, so the J call may be wrong. The CDR3 runs to 15 residues. Germline CDR1 SGHAT, CDR2 FQNNGV.

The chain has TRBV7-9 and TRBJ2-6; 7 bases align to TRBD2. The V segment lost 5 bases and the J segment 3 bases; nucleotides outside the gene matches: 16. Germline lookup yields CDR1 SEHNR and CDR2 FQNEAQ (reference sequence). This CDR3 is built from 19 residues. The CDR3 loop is CASSPEAGVLIGGANVLTF. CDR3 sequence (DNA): TGTGCCAGCAGCCCTGAGGCGGGGGTCCTGATAGGTGGGGCCAACGTCCTGACTTTC.

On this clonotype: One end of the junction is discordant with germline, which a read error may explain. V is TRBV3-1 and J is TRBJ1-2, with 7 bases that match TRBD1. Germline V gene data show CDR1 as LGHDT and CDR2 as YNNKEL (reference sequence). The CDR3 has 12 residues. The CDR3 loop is CASSRQGDGHTF. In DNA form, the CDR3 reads TGTGCCAGCAGCCGACAGGGCGATGGCCACACCTTC.

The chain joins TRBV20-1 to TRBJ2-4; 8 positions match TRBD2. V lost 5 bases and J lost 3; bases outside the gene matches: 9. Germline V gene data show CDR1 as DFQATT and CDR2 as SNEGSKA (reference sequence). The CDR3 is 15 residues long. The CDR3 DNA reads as TGCAGTGCTGGGAGCGGGAGAGTCGGCAAAAACATTCAGTACTTC. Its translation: CSAGSGRVGKNIQYF.

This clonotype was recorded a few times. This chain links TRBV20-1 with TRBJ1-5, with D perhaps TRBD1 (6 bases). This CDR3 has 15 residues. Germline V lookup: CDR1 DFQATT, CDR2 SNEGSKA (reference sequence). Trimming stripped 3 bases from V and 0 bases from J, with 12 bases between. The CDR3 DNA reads TGCAGTGCTAGGCTCAGGGGAAATAGCAATCAGCCCCAGCATTTT. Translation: CSARLRGNSNQPQHF.

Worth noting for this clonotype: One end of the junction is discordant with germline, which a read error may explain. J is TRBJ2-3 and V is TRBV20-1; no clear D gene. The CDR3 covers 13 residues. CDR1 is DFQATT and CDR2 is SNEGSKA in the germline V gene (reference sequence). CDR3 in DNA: TGCAGTGCTTTGGCTAAAGCCACAGATACACAGTATTTT. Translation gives CSALAKATDTQYF.

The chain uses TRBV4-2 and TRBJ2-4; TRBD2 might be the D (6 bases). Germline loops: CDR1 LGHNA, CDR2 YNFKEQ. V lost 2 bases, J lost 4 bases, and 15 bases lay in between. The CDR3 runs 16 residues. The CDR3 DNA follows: TGTGCCAGCAGCCAATGCGTTTGGGACTGTAAAAACATTCAGTACTTC. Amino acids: CASSQCVWDCKNIQYF.

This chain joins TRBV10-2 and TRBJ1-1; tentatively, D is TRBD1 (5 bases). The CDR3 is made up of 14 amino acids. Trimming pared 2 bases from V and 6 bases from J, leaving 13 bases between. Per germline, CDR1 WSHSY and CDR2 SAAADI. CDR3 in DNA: TGCGCCAGCAGTGAGGAGGGGAGTGCGGCTGAAGCTTTCTTT. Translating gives CASSEEGSAAEAFF.

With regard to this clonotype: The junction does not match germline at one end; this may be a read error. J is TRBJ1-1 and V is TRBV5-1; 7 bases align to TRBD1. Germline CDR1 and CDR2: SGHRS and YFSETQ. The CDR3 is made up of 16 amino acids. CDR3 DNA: TGCGCCAGCAGCCCCGACAGGGTTTGGGGGAACACTGAAACTTTCTTT. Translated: CASSPDRVWGNTETFF.

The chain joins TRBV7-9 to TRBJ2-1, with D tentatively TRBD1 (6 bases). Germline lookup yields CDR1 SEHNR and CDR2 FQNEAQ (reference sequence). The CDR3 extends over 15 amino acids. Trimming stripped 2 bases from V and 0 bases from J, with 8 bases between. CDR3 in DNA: TGTGCCAGCAGCTTAAGGGACAACTCCTACAATGAGCAGTTCTTC. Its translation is CASSLRDNSYNEQFF.